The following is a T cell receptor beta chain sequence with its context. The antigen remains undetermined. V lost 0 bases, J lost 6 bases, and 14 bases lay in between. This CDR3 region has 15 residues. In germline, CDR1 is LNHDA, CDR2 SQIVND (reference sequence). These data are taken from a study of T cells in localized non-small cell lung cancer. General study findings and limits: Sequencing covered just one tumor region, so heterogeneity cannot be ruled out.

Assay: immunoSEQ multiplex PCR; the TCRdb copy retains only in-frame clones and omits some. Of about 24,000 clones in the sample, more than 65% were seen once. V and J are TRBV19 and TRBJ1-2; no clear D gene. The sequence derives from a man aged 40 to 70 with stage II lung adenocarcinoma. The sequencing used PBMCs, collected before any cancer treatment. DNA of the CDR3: TGTGCCAGTAGTATAGATACTCGGCCGTGGGATGGCTACACCTTC. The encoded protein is CASSIDTRPWDGYTF.